This is a list of T cell receptor beta chains from one sample in a study of early T cells in non-severe SARS-CoV-2 infection. TCRdb re-analysed the 5' RACE reads in MiXCR, keeping a single row per CDR3 protein. The sample lists 52,000 or so distinct CDR3 sequences, approximately 13% occurring once. The sample taken for sequencing was whole blood. These receptors were taken from an adult who was a healthcare worker with PCR-confirmed SARS-CoV-2 infection or an uninfected control (not recorded which). Both conserved end residues are trimmed from each CDR3. Each record gives: V gene, CDR3 protein.

TRBV7-9,ASSPVESFQPQH
TRBV7-6,ASGDRGNTIY
TRBV25-1,ASSRLVYNEQF
TRBV7-2,ASSLYGGGETQY
TRBV29-1,SVAKETQY
TRBV7-9,ASSLQEGNSPLH
TRBV7-2,ASSLSFGLPQH
TRBV12-3/TRBV12-4,ASRTNYGYT
TRBV4-1,ASSQDLMSQGSGSGANVLT
TRBV5-1,ASTLARGVGIEQF
TRBV12-5,ASGLFQGSYGYT
TRBV6-5,ASSYSVQEGQLGGYGYT
TRBV7-2,ASSHNQYEQY
TRBV29-1,SVDVGDTEAF
TRBV7-2,ASSRDRPYGHT
TRBV7-9,ASSLGAQSPSPLH